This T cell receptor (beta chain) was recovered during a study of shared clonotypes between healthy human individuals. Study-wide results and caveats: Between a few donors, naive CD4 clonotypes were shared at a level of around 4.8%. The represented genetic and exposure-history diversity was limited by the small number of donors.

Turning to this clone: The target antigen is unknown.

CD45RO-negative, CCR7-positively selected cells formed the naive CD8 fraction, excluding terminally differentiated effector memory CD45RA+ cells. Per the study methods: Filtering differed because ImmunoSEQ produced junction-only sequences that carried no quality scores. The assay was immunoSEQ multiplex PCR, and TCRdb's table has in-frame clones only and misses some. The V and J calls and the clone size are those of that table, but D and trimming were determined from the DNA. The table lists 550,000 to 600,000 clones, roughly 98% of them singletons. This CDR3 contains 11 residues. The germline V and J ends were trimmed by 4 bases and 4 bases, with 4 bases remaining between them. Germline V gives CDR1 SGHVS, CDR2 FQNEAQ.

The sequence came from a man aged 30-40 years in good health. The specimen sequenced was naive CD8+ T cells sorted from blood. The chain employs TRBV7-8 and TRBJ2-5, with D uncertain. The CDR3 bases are TGTGCCAGCAGCTGGTTAGAGACCCAGTACTTC. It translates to CASSWLETQYF.